A single sample gave rise to the 19 T cell receptor beta chains below, sequenced in a study of blood T cell repertoires in COVID-19. Clones were read by immunoSEQ multiplex PCR, and TCRdb kept only the in-frame ones, dropping some. The sample gives roughly 130,000 clones, more than 75% of which show up once; about 3.5% is in the top ten. The material sequenced was peripheral blood. These receptors all stem from a man aged 50 to 60 with active COVID-19.

This clone came up a few times. The gene calls are TRBV11-1 and TRBJ2-1; possibly TRBD2 for D (6 bases). Trimming stripped 3 bases from V and 1 base from J, with 13 bases between. Germline loops: CDR1 SGHAT, CDR2 FQDESV (reference sequence). The CDR3 is made up of 16 amino acids. CDR3 coding DNA: TGTGCCAGCAGCTTTGGCGGGGCACGGTCCTACAATGAGCAGTTCTTC. It translates to CASSFGGARSYNEQFF.

The chain is built from TRBV27 and TRBJ2-1; D remains unclear. CDR1 and CDR2 from the germline V gene are MNHEY and SMNVEV (reference sequence). Deletions cut 6 bases from V and 10 bases from J, with 13 bases between. The CDR3 runs to 12 residues. The CDR3, as DNA: TGTGCCAGCAGATGGATCCGAGGCGAGCAGTTCTTC. Protein product: CASRWIRGEQFF.

This clone was seen a few times. CDR3 nucleotide sequence: TGTGCCAGCAGTGAAGTCACATCCCGCTATGGCTACACCTTC. Its protein is CASSEVTSRYGYTF. The chain carries TRBV6-1 and TRBJ1-2; D gene uncertain. This CDR3 contains 14 residues. Germline V gene sequence: CDR1 MNHNS, CDR2 SASEGT. Trimming cost V 1 base and J 4 bases, with 10 bases left between them.

The genes are TRBV5-5 and TRBJ1-5; a possible D gene is TRBD1 (5 bases). Between the trimmed V and J ends, which lost 2 bases and 10 bases, there was a span of 16 bases. CDR1 and CDR2 (germline): SGHKS, YYEKEE (reference sequence). The CDR3 extends over 14 amino acids. This CDR3 is CASSFYRAQGPQHF. The CDR3, as DNA: TGTGCCAGCAGCTTTTACCGGGCCCAGGGACCCCAGCATTTT.

The V and J genes are TRBV20-1 and TRBJ2-1, with 7 positions matching TRBD2. The CDR3 has 14 amino acids. Germline V lookup: CDR1 DFQATT, CDR2 SNEGSKA (reference sequence). The V and J ends lost 3 bases and 4 bases, in that order; junction bases with no gene match: 6. CDR3 loop: CSASTAGIYNEQFF. For the CDR3, the DNA is TGCAGTGCTAGTACAGCGGGGATTTACAATGAGCAGTTCTTC.

The chain has TRBV5-4 and TRBJ2-3, with 8 bases fitting TRBD2. This CDR3 contains 16 residues. V lost 4 bases to trimming and J lost 5 bases; unmatched junction nucleotides: 12. Germline V lookup: CDR1 SGHNT, CDR2 YYREEE (reference sequence). The CDR3, as DNA: TGTGCCAGCAGCCCCACGGGGAGCGGGAGTGTAGATACGCAGTATTTT. Translation gives CASSPTGSGSVDTQYF.

CDR3 in amino acids: CASSLDRTRRNEQFF. CDR3 nucleotides: TGTGCCAGCAGCTTAGATCGGACTAGAAGGAATGAGCAGTTCTTC. The chain combines TRBV7-2 with TRBJ2-1; the match to TRBD2 covers 7 bases. With 1 base clipped from V and 7 bases from J, the junction kept 7 bases outside the gene matches. The germline V gene has CDR1 SGHTA and CDR2 FQGNSA. The CDR3 runs to 15 residues.

V gene TRBV11-2 combines with J gene TRBJ2-5; D might be TRBD2 (6 bases). Looked up from germline, CDR1 is SGHAT and CDR2 is FQNNGV. The CDR3 totals 15 residues. V gave up 5 bases and J gave up 2 bases, with 15 bases separating them. CDR3 loop: CASSPSGEWQETQYF. CDR3 DNA: TGTGCCAGCAGCCCCTCGGGAGAATGGCAAGAGACCCAGTACTTC. The variable domain in full, with the rest retrieved from reference TRBV11-2 and TRBJ2-5, is EAGVAQSPRYKIIEKRQSVAFWCNPISGHATLYWYQQILGQGPKLLIQFQNNGVVDDSQLPKDRFSAERLKGVDSTLKIQPAKLEDSAVYLCASSPSGEWQETQYFGPGTRLLVL.

Only a few counts were recorded for this clone. This sequence joins TRBV12-3 or TRBV12-4 and TRBJ1-5, with no clear D. Trimming left V 3 bases short and J 4 bases short, with 7 bases between. The CDR3 is 13 residues long. This chain's CDR3 is CASSFGRNQPQHF. CDR3 in DNA: TGTGCCAGCAGTTTCGGCAGGAATCAGCCCCAGCATTTT.

In this sample, this clone turned up a few times. The V call is TRBV7-3, the J call TRBJ2-1, with D possibly being TRBD1 (6 bases). The V end lost 1 base, the J end lost 5 bases, and 24 bases lay between the germline ends. This CDR3 spans 19 amino acids. Per the germline V gene, CDR1 is SGHTA and CDR2 is FQGTGA. The CDR3 sequence: CASSLRATGPDRGHNEQFF. The CDR3 bases are TGTGCCAGCAGCTTAAGGGCGACAGGCCCTGATCGGGGTCACAATGAGCAGTTCTTC.

In regard to this clone: Other DNA sequences in the sample encode the same CDR3. This sequence joins TRBV5-1 and TRBJ1-5, with 10 positions matching TRBD1. The V gene end was trimmed by 3 bases and the J gene end by 2 bases; junction bases not matched to a gene: 2. The CDR3 is 15 residues long. Germline V gene data show CDR1 as SGHRS and CDR2 as YFSETQ. In DNA form, the CDR3 reads TGCGCCAGCAGCTCCGGGACAGGGGGCAATCAGCCCCAGCATTTT. Translated: CASSSGTGGNQPQHF.

This chain links TRBV7-8 with TRBJ2-5; a possible D gene is TRBD2 (7 bases). CDR1 and CDR2 (germline): SGHVS, FQNEAQ. This CDR3 is built from 14 residues. V was pared by 6 bases and J by 1 base, with 12 bases between. The CDR3, as DNA: TGTGCCAGCAGTTGGAGGGGGGGCCAAGAGACCCAGTACTTC. It is translated as CASSWRGGQETQYF.

The chain combines TRBV2 with TRBJ2-7; D is unresolved. The germline CDR1 and CDR2 sequences are SNHLY and FYNNEI. Trimming took 4 bases from V and 4 from J, leaving 11 bases between them. The CDR3 length is 13 residues. The CDR3 is CASSVVADYEQYF. In DNA, the CDR3 is TGTGCCAGCAGTGTTGTCGCAGATTACGAGCAGTACTTC.

The V and J genes are TRBV24-1 and TRBJ1-1; D is unresolved. The CDR3 is made up of 14 amino acids. V dropped 7 bases and J dropped 3 bases, with 14 bases sitting between them. Germline CDR1 reads KGHDR; CDR2 reads SFDVKD. CDR3 sequence: CATSPGVGYTEAFF. DNA for the CDR3: TGTGCCACCAGCCCGGGAGTCGGGTACACTGAAGCTTTCTTT.

The chain uses TRBV6-5 and TRBJ1-2, with TRBD1 as a possible D gene (6 bases). The CDR3 totals 14 residues. Trimming left V 7 bases short and J 8 bases short, with 20 bases between. Per the germline V gene, CDR1 is MNHEY and CDR2 is SVGAGI. The CDR3 DNA is TGTGCCAGCACCTTAGTGGGGACATCGAGAGGCTACACCTTC. Protein product: CASTLVGTSRGYTF.

This sequence joins TRBV7-2 and TRBJ2-1; 16 nucleotides line up with TRBD2. The germline CDR1 and CDR2 sequences are SGHTA and FQGNSA. This CDR3 has 17 amino acids. Trimming cost V 5 bases and J 8 bases; bases outside gene matches: 9. The CDR3 DNA reads TGTGCCAGCAGCCCCCCTGTAGGGACTAGCGGGGGGGATGAGCAGTTCTTC. It codes for CASSPPVGTSGGDEQFF.

The gene calls are TRBV18 and TRBJ1-2, with TRBD1 matching 8 bases. V dropped 6 bases and J dropped 8; count of bases not matched to a gene: 14. The CDR3 length is 15 residues. Germline values: CDR1 KGHSH, CDR2 LQKENI. Here the CDR3 DNA reads TGTGCCAGCTCGTCCGGGACAGGCCCGCCTATGGGCTACACCTTC. Translated, it gives CASSSGTGPPMGYTF.

The chain is built from TRBV3-1 (or the pseudogene TRBV3-2) and TRBJ1-2, with 8 bases identical to TRBD1. J lost 8 bases, V lost 5 bases, and 13 bases had no gene match. Germline V gene data show CDR1 as LGHDT and CDR2 as YNNKEL (reference sequence). This CDR3 contains 15 residues. CDR3 in amino acids: CASSSARNRGKGYTF. CDR3 sequence (DNA): TGTGCCAGCAGCTCCGCCCGAAACAGGGGGAAAGGCTACACCTTC.

The chain combines TRBV2 with TRBJ1-5; no clear D. Germline values: CDR1 SNHLY, CDR2 FYNNEI. Trimming took off 3 bases at V and 7 bases at J, with 13 bases between the two ends. The CDR3 is 14 residues long. The CDR3 nucleotides read TGTGCCAGCAGTGATTGGGTGAGGGTGCAGCCCCAGCATTTT. Translating it yields CASSDWVRVQPQHF.